A single sample is the source of the 18 T cell receptor beta chains below, sequenced in a study of identical twins. MiXCR, run by TCRdb on the 5' RACE reads, gives a single entry per CDR3 protein. Of around 680,000 distinct CDR3 sequences detected, around 8.3% appear once; the ten largest clones hold approximately 0.94%. A further study also used this sample, focusing on yellow fever vaccine responses in identical twins.

Sequencing was carried out using PBMCs. These receptors were obtained from a woman younger than 30 in good health.

J is TRBJ2-5 and V is TRBV7-2; the match to TRBD1 covers 8 bases. The CDR3 is 14 amino acids. Germline CDR1 is SGHTA and CDR2 is FQGNSA. With V trimmed by 8 bases and J by 7 bases, 12 bases remained unmatched. The CDR3 region has the DNA TGTGCCAGCGGGGCGGACAGGGCCTCTGGGACCCAGTACTTC. This gives the protein CASGADRASGTQYF.

This clonotype was picked up a small number of times. The chain employs TRBV4-1 and TRBJ2-3, with a possible D match to TRBD2 (6 bases). From germline, CDR1 is MGHRA and CDR2 YSYEKL. The CDR3 is 15 amino acids. Trimming took off 6 bases at V and 0 bases at J, with 13 bases between the two ends. The CDR3 spells CASRTGLSSTDTQYF. Here the CDR3 DNA reads TGCGCCAGCAGGACGGGACTGTCAAGCACAGATACGCAGTATTTT.

This clonotype was seen a handful of times. The chain recombines TRBV20-1 with TRBJ2-4, with TRBD1 matching over 11 bases. Germline V gene sequence: CDR1 DFQATT, CDR2 SNEGSKA (reference sequence). The CDR3 loop spans 13 amino acids. The ends lost 7 bases at V and 5 bases at J; junction bases unmatched: 4. CDR3 nucleotide sequence: TGCAGTGTCCCGGGACAGGGGGAAAACATTCAGTACTTC. It yields the protein CSVPGQGENIQYF.

This clonotype has only a few counts. This sequence joins TRBV3-1 and TRBJ2-7, with TRBD2 identical over 11 bases. The CDR3 runs 16 residues. CDR1 and CDR2 from the germline V gene are LGHDT and YNNKEL (reference sequence). V was pared by 0 bases and J by 8 bases, with 9 bases of the junction left unmatched. The DNA of the CDR3 is TGTGCCAGCAGCCAAGACGGGACTAGCGGACCACTCAAGCAGTACTTC. It is translated as CASSQDGTSGPLKQYF.

The sample holds many counts of this clonotype. The chain uses TRBV10-3 and TRBJ2-1; 13 bases line up with TRBD2. Per germline, CDR1 ENHRY and CDR2 SYGVKD. CDR3 length equals 14 residues. Losses at the gene ends were 10 bases for V and 10 bases for J; bases not matched to a gene: 10. In DNA form, the CDR3 reads TGTGCCACCCATACTAGCGGGGGGGCCCGGGAGCAGTTCTTC. Residues: CATHTSGGAREQFF.

The gene calls are TRBV5-6 and TRBJ2-7; D is ambiguous. Looked up from germline, CDR1 is SGHDT and CDR2 is YYEEEE. V shed 4 bases and J shed 6 bases, with 11 bases lying between them. This CDR3 contains 12 residues. CDR3: CASSLLNTEQYF. CDR3 in DNA: TGTGCCAGCAGCCTTCTCAACACCGAGCAGTACTTC. The full variable domain, in which reference TRBV5-6 and TRBJ2-7 provide the parts outside the CDR3, is DAGVTQSPTHLIKTRGQQVTLRCSPKSGHDTVSWYQQALGQGPQFIFQYYEEEERQRGNFPDRFSGHQFPNYSSELNVNALLLGDSALYLCASSLLNTEQYFGPGTRLTVT.

This clonotype was detected ten times or more. Written as DNA, the CDR3 is TGTGCCAGCAGCCGCGACTTTACAGGGCGTCATAGCAATCAGCCCCAGCATTTT. It codes for CASSRDFTGRHSNQPQHF. V is TRBV6-2 or TRBV6-3 and J is TRBJ1-5; tentatively, D is TRBD1 (6 bases). Germline CDR1 is MNHEY and CDR2 is SVGEGT. The V end was cut by 6 bases, the J end by 0 bases, with 21 bases between. The CDR3 totals 18 residues.

This clonotype was counted only a few times. The rearrangement joins TRBV7-9 to TRBJ2-5, with 11 bases that match TRBD1. J lost 4 bases, V lost 5 bases, and 12 bases had no gene match. This CDR3 is 17 amino acids long. The germline gives CDR1 SEHNR, CDR2 FQNEAQ (reference sequence). The CDR3 DNA reads as TGTGCCAGCAGCCACGCTGAGACGGACAGGGGGCGAGAGACCCAGTACTTC. Translation: CASSHAETDRGRETQYF.

This clonotype has just a few counts. This chain joins TRBV24-1 and TRBJ2-7; the D gene is possibly TRBD2 (6 bases). Trimming left V 2 bases short and J 2 bases short, with 9 bases between. The germline V gene encodes CDR1 KGHDR and CDR2 SFDVKD. This CDR3 spans 14 amino acids. Here the CDR3 DNA reads TGTGCCACCAGTGATTCCGCGGGACCCTACGAGCAGTACTTC. It specifies CATSDSAGPYEQYF.

The J gene is TRBJ1-5, the V gene TRBV12-3 or TRBV12-4; no reliable D call. CDR3 size: 12 residues. The V and J ends lost 5 bases and 9 bases respectively, with 11 bases between them. The CDR3 DNA sequence: TGTGCCAGCAGTCAAACCTCCGGGCCCCAGCATTTT. This gives the protein CASSQTSGPQHF.

This clonotype appeared many times. The chain is built from TRBV20-1 and TRBJ2-7; 7 bases map to TRBD2. Germline lookup yields CDR1 DFQATT and CDR2 SNEGSKA (reference sequence). CDR3 length: 14 amino acids. With 3 bases clipped from V and 6 bases from J, the junction kept 11 bases outside the gene matches. CDR3 residues: CSASDLFGEGEQYF. DNA of the CDR3: TGCAGTGCTAGCGACCTATTCGGGGAGGGCGAGCAGTACTTC.

The sample holds many counts of this clonotype. This chain connects TRBV12-3 or TRBV12-4 to TRBJ1-3, with 9 positions matching TRBD1. V lost 6 bases, J lost 3 bases, and 3 bases stayed unmatched. The CDR3 covers 14 residues. This CDR3 is CASSPGQGGNTIYF. CDR3 DNA sequence: TGTGCCAGCAGCCCGGGACAGGGTGGAAACACCATATATTTT.

This clonotype showed up many times. The chain joins TRBV6-2 or TRBV6-3 to TRBJ2-7, with TRBD1 identical over 7 bases. CDR1 and CDR2 (germline): MNHEY, SVGEGT. With 2 bases clipped from V and 2 bases from J, the junction kept 3 bases outside the gene matches. CDR3 length: 14 residues. This CDR3 reads CASSYGTETYEQYF. For the CDR3, the DNA is TGTGCCAGCAGTTACGGGACAGAAACCTACGAGCAGTACTTC.

The chain links TRBV20-1 to TRBJ2-3, with TRBD1 as a possible D gene (7 bases). Germline loops: CDR1 DFQATT, CDR2 SNEGSKA (reference sequence). Deletions cut 6 bases from V and 6 bases from J, with 13 bases between. This CDR3 has 12 residues. The CDR3 is CSAQGGLDTQYF. For the CDR3, the DNA is TGCAGTGCCCAGGGGGGCCTGGATACGCAGTATTTT.

The chain joins TRBV7-3 to TRBJ2-1; D gene unclear. V lost 1 base to trimming and J lost 2 bases, with 9 bases between them. CDR3 length equals 15 residues. In germline, CDR1 is SGHTA, CDR2 FQGTGA. This chain's CDR3 is CASSLIAEAYNEQFF. Here the CDR3 DNA reads TGTGCCAGCAGCTTAATAGCTGAGGCCTACAATGAGCAGTTCTTC.

This clonotype was observed a few times. The rearrangement links TRBV6-5 to TRBJ2-1; no clear D gene. The ends were cut back, 0 bases at V and 9 bases at J, with 12 bases in the middle. This CDR3 has 14 residues. Per germline, CDR1 MNHEY and CDR2 SVGAGI. The CDR3 protein is CASSYSTSMSEQFF. The CDR3 DNA follows: TGTGCCAGCAGTTACTCGACCAGTATGAGTGAGCAGTTCTTC.

This clonotype has ten or more counts. The genes are TRBV20-1 and TRBJ1-1, with D uncertain. The CDR3 runs 11 residues. Trimming stripped 6 bases from V and 1 base from J, with 6 bases between. Per germline, CDR1 DFQATT and CDR2 SNEGSKA (reference sequence). CDR3 sequence: CSARQNTEAFF. The CDR3 DNA reads as TGCAGTGCGAGACAGAACACTGAAGCTTTCTTT.

This clonotype was found a few times. The V call is TRBV24-1, the J call TRBJ1-5; tentatively, D is TRBD1 (6 bases). The CDR3 has 15 residues. The V gene lost 7 bases and the J gene lost 5 bases, with 17 bases spanning the gap. Per the germline V gene, CDR1 is KGHDR and CDR2 is SFDVKD. The chain's CDR3 is CATSSGTSGDQPQHF. CDR3 coding DNA: TGTGCCACCAGCTCCGGGACATCCGGCGATCAGCCCCAGCATTTT.